A selection of T cell receptor beta chains follows, all from one sample in a study of blood T cell repertoires in COVID-19. Profiling relied on immunoSEQ multiplex PCR, and the TCRdb table lists in-frame clones only, not all of them. The sample consists of 330,000 or so clones, about 87% of them appearing once. Sequencing was done on a sample of peripheral blood. These TCRs come from a man between 25 and 39 years old with COVID-19, enrolled during active disease. Each CDR3 is given with its conserved first and last residue. D genes are given only for firm matches. Expanded clones are given a class, and other clones once, few, many or no size at all.

TRBV18,-,-,TRBJ1-4,CASSPPGWREKLFF,TGTGCCAGCTCACCACCGGGCTGGAGGGAAAAACTGTTTTTT
TRBV2,TRBD2,-,TRBJ2-7,CASNLAGVGEQYF,TGTGCCAGCAACCTAGCGGGAGTAGGTGAGCAGTACTTC
TRBV12-3/TRBV12-4,-,-,TRBJ2-1,CASSPYINEQFF,TGTGCCAGCAGTCCGTACATCAATGAGCAGTTCTTC
TRBV6-2/TRBV6-3,TRBD2,once,TRBJ2-3,CASSPRLAGGSTDTQYF,TGTGCCAGCAGCCCGAGACTAGCGGGGGGGAGCACAGATACGCAGTATTTT
TRBV4-2,-,-,TRBJ1-3,CASSQGQNPSGNTIYF,TGTGCCAGCAGCCAAGGTCAAAATCCCTCTGGAAACACCATATATTTT
TRBV19,TRBD2,-,TRBJ2-7,CASGDRGAYEQYF,TGTGCCAGCGGAGATCGGGGGGCCTACGAGCAGTACTTC
TRBV7-3,TRBD1,-,TRBJ2-1,CASSLGQDNEQFF,TGTGCCAGCAGCCTGGGACAGGACAATGAGCAGTTCTTC
TRBV3-1/TRBV3-2,-,-,TRBJ1-1,CASSLGAGLVNTEAFF,TGTGCCAGCAGCCTGGGAGCGGGGCTAGTGAACACTGAAGCTTTCTTT
TRBV6-2/TRBV6-3,-,-,TRBJ2-1,CASSTYLANEQFF,TGTGCCAGCAGTACCTACCTAGCGAATGAGCAGTTCTTC
TRBV18,-,once,TRBJ2-7,CASSPVATGILEQYF,TGTGCCAGCTCACCAGTGGCCACAGGGATCCTTGAGCAGTACTTC
TRBV9,TRBD1,-,TRBJ1-6,CASSEGGQGFSPLHF,TGTGCCAGCAGCGAGGGGGGACAGGGTTTCTCACCCCTCCACTTT
TRBV18,TRBD1,-,TRBJ1-1,CASSAGTGAAEAFF,TGTGCCAGCTCAGCCGGGACAGGGGCCGCTGAAGCTTTCTTT
TRBV7-9,-,few,TRBJ2-1,CASSLAPQGGANEQFF,TGTGCCAGCAGCTTAGCTCCCCAGGGTGGGGCAAATGAGCAGTTCTTC
TRBV7-8,-,-,TRBJ2-2,CASSLARNTGELFF,TGTGCCAGCAGCTTAGCCAGGAACACCGGGGAGCTGTTTTTT
TRBV14,-,-,TRBJ2-3,CASSQQGWDTQYF,TGTGCCAGCAGCCAACAGGGGTGGGATACGCAGTATTTT
TRBV19,TRBD1,-,TRBJ1-3,CASSTSGQGNSGNTIYF,TGTGCCAGTAGTACCTCCGGACAGGGCAACTCTGGAAACACCATATATTTT
TRBV19,-,-,TRBJ1-1,CASSIDFRGGTEAFF,TGTGCCAGTAGTATAGATTTTCGGGGAGGAACTGAAGCTTTCTTT
TRBV6-6,-,few,TRBJ2-2,CASSYSVANTGELFF,TGTGCCAGCAGTTACTCGGTAGCCAACACCGGGGAGCTGTTTTTT
TRBV2,TRBD1,few,TRBJ1-2,CASSAMTTGNYGYTF,TGTGCCAGCAGTGCGATGACGACAGGGAACTATGGCTACACCTTC
TRBV11-2,-,-,TRBJ2-2,CASSLGLGGTGELFF,TGTGCCAGCAGCTTAGGACTAGGCGGCACCGGGGAGCTGTTTTTT
TRBV19,TRBD1,-,TRBJ2-7,CASSMVGTGASEQYF,TGTGCCAGTAGTATGGTCGGGACAGGAGCGTCCGAGCAGTACTTC
TRBV6-1,TRBD1,-,TRBJ1-2,CASSEASGTGRTGYTF,TGTGCCAGCAGTGAAGCTTCCGGGACAGGGAGGACTGGCTACACCTTC
TRBV5-1,TRBD1,once,TRBJ1-2,CASSSTGGDYGYTF,TGCGCCAGCAGCTCGACAGGGGGCGACTATGGCTACACCTTC
TRBV9,-,-,TRBJ2-2,CASSVTTGRLTGELFF,TGTGCCAGCAGCGTTACGACAGGGAGGTTGACCGGGGAGCTGTTTTTT
TRBV6-6,-,few,TRBJ2-2,CASSYLPPRERELFF,TGTGCCAGCAGTTACCTCCCGCCTCGGGAGAGGGAGCTGTTTTTT
TRBV7-9,-,-,TRBJ2-5,CASSLAGRLREETQYF,TGTGCCAGCAGCTTAGCAGGGAGGCTCAGAGAAGAGACCCAGTACTTC
TRBV21-1,-,-,TRBJ2-2,CASSPRQGANTGELFF,TGTGCCAGCAGCCCCCGACAGGGGGCGAACACCGGGGAGCTGTTTTTT
TRBV19,-,-,TRBJ1-6,CASSIQGIGSPLHF,TGTGCCAGTAGTATCCAGGGGATAGGTTCACCCCTCCACTTT
TRBV5-1,TRBD1,-,TRBJ2-7,CASSLYPGDRAQQYF,TGCGCCAGCAGCTTGTATCCCGGGGACAGGGCACAGCAGTACTTC
TRBV23-1,-,-,TRBJ1-1,CASSQSEGGMNTEAFF,TGCGCCAGCAGTCAATCTGAGGGTGGCATGAACACTGAAGCTTTCTTT
TRBV12-3/TRBV12-4,-,-,TRBJ2-3,CASSSSTDTQYF,TGTGCCAGCAGTTCTAGCACAGATACGCAGTATTTT
TRBV7-2,TRBD1,-,TRBJ2-2,CASSLNPPGTVYTGELFF,TGTGCCAGCAGCTTAAACCCGCCCGGGACAGTCTACACCGGGGAGCTGTTTTTT
TRBV15,TRBD2,few,TRBJ2-1,CATSRTTLGLAGWDEQFF,TGTGCCACCAGCAGAACAACTTTGGGACTAGCGGGATGGGATGAGCAGTTCTTC
TRBV10-1,TRBD1,-,TRBJ1-4,CASRGDSLNEKLFF,TGCGCCAGCAGGGGGGACAGCCTAAATGAAAAACTGTTTTTT
TRBV6-5,TRBD1,-,TRBJ1-1,CASSRTGLLSEAFF,TGTGCCAGCAGTCGGACAGGGCTATTATCTGAAGCTTTCTTT
TRBV9,-,-,TRBJ2-2,CASSVVGTGELFF,TGTGCCAGCAGCGTAGTCGGTACCGGGGAGCTGTTTTTT
TRBV5-3,TRBD2,-,TRBJ2-7,CARSPVPGLAGGGDYEQYF,TGTGCCAGAAGCCCAGTTCCGGGACTAGCGGGAGGGGGAGACTACGAGCAGTACTTC
TRBV28,TRBD2,-,TRBJ2-5,CASRPGVAGGQETQYF,TGTGCCAGCAGGCCAGGGGTAGCGGGAGGGCAAGAGACCCAGTACTTC
TRBV4-3,-,-,TRBJ2-1,CASSQDGAGANEQFF,TGCGCCAGCAGCCAAGATGGGGCAGGGGCCAATGAGCAGTTCTTC
TRBV9,-,-,TRBJ1-6,CASSVESRNSPLHF,TGTGCCAGCAGCGTAGAGAGCCGTAATTCACCCCTCCACTTT
TRBV7-9,-,-,TRBJ2-3,CASSYPRLGFRPDTQYF,TGTGCCAGCAGCTATCCCAGACTAGGTTTTCGTCCAGATACGCAGTATTTT
TRBV21-1,-,-,TRBJ2-1,CASSRRAGGINEQFF,TGTGCCAGCAGCCGCAGGGCAGGGGGTATCAATGAGCAGTTCTTC
TRBV7-2,-,-,TRBJ1-3,CASSLQGPGNTIYF,TGTGCCAGCAGCTTACAGGGGCCGGGAAACACCATATATTTT
TRBV27,TRBD1,-,TRBJ2-7,CASSRPGQGLLEQYF,TGTGCCAGCAGTCGACCGGGACAGGGGCTCCTCGAGCAGTACTTC
TRBV9,TRBD2,-,TRBJ2-3,CASSPAGTSAITDTQYF,TGTGCCAGCAGCCCGGCCGGGACTAGCGCTATCACAGATACGCAGTATTTT
TRBV24-1,TRBD1,-,TRBJ2-7,CATSDVGDRDLPYEQYF,TGTGCCACCAGTGATGTAGGGGACAGGGATCTTCCCTACGAGCAGTACTTC
TRBV6-5,-,-,TRBJ1-2,CASSYFGGVDGYTF,TGTGCCAGCAGTTACTTTGGGGGCGTGGATGGCTACACCTTC
TRBV6-5,-,-,TRBJ1-2,CASIRGGHGGYTF,TGTGCCAGCATTCGGGGGGGGCATGGTGGCTACACCTTC
TRBV7-2,-,-,TRBJ2-5,CASSPGVNGGGQETQYF,TGTGCCAGCAGCCCCGGGGTTAATGGGGGAGGCCAGGAGACCCAGTACTTC
TRBV7-7,-,-,TRBJ2-7,CASSLGAGLSYEQYF,TGTGCCAGCAGCTTAGGTGCGGGCCTCTCCTACGAGCAGTACTTC
TRBV11-3,-,-,TRBJ2-1,CASSLGIVAGINEQFF,TGTGCCAGCAGCTTAGGTATAGTGGCGGGGATAAATGAGCAGTTCTTC
TRBV3-1/TRBV3-2,-,-,TRBJ1-1,CASSQDAEESAEAFF,TGTGCCAGCAGCCAAGATGCAGAGGAAAGCGCTGAAGCTTTCTTT
TRBV18,-,-,TRBJ1-2,CASSPLGGTGNYGYTF,TGTGCCAGCTCACCACTGGGGGGGACCGGGAACTATGGCTACACCTTC
TRBV4-2,-,few,TRBJ1-5,CASSQERSNKLPQHF,TGTGCCAGCAGCCAAGAGAGGAGCAACAAGCTGCCCCAGCATTTT
TRBV27,-,-,TRBJ1-3,CASSLTSIGNTIYF,TGTGCCAGCAGTTTAACTAGCATTGGAAACACCATATATTTT
TRBV12-3/TRBV12-4,-,-,TRBJ1-1,CASSRMRTEAFF,TGTGCCAGCTCCCGGATGCGGACTGAAGCTTTCTTT
TRBV19,TRBD2,-,TRBJ2-3,CASSAPPFGGSINTQYF,TGTGCCAGTAGCGCACCCCCTTTCGGGGGGTCCATAAATACGCAGTATTTT
TRBV15,TRBD2,-,TRBJ2-5,CATSRDLAGGGETQYF,TGTGCCACCAGCAGAGACTTAGCGGGGGGAGGGGAGACCCAGTACTTC